This entry lists 12 T cell receptor beta chains sequenced from one sample in a study of T-cell reconstitution after alpha-beta-depleted transplantation in children. As it was prepared, the TCRbeta library received unique molecular identifiers. TCRdb called the PCR reads again in MiXCR, with one record for every CDR3 protein. The table includes about 200,000 distinct CDR3 sequences, about 7% detected once. The sample was PBMCs, taken before TCRalphabeta/CD19-depleted stem cell transplant. The receptors stem from a boy aged 2-9 years with acute lymphoblastic leukemia, due to receive a stem cell transplant.

For the CDR3, the DNA is TGTGCCAGCAGCGCCGGTGGCGGGAAGTTGGATACGCAGTATTTT. This gives the protein CASSAGGGKLDTQYF. The rearrangement joins TRBV7-9 to TRBJ2-3; TRBD2 might be the D (6 bases). Germline V gives CDR1 SEHNR, CDR2 FQNEAQ (reference sequence). The CDR3 loop spans 15 amino acids. V shed 5 bases and J shed 6 bases, with 18 bases lying between them.

This clonotype came up many times. The chain carries TRBV5-4 and TRBJ2-3; D may match TRBD1 or TRBD2 (5 bases each). The V end lost 3 bases, the J end lost 0 bases, and 17 bases lay between the germline ends. This CDR3 is built from 17 residues. The germline CDR1 and CDR2 sequences are SGHNT and YYREEE (reference sequence). CDR3 sequence: CASSSGTFPSSTDTQYF. The CDR3 region has the DNA TGTGCCAGCAGCTCCGGGACGTTCCCCTCTAGCACAGATACGCAGTATTTT.

This clonotype has only a few counts. This chain uses TRBV5-5 with TRBJ1-6; D call uncertain. Germline-derived CDR1 and CDR2 are SGHKS and YYEKEE (reference sequence). The V gene lost 2 bases and the J gene lost 6 bases, with 12 bases spanning the gap. The CDR3 length is 15 residues. CDR3 region: CASSFIAVRNSPLHF. The CDR3, as DNA: TGTGCCAGCAGCTTTATAGCAGTCCGTAATTCACCCCTCCACTTT. Together with reference TRBV5-5 and TRBJ1-6, the CDR3 gives the full variable domain: DAGVTQSPTHLIKTRGQQVTLRCSPISGHKSVSWYQQVLGQGPQFIFQYYEKEERGRGNFPDRFSARQFPNYSSELNVNALLLGDSALYLCASSFIAVRNSPLHFGNGTRLTVT.

This clonotype was counted at least ten times. The chain is built from TRBV4-3 and TRBJ2-1, with D perhaps matching TRBD2 (7 bases). This CDR3 contains 16 residues. V was clipped by 2 bases and J by 9 bases, with 20 bases between them. Germline V CDR1 and CDR2: LGHNA, YSLEER. The CDR3 loop is CASSQIGGGEVTEQFF. CDR3 bases: TGCGCCAGCAGCCAAATAGGGGGGGGCGAGGTTACTGAGCAGTTCTTC.

This clonotype was counted a few times. The rearrangement uses TRBV12-3 or TRBV12-4 and TRBJ1-6; 7 bases map to TRBD1. CDR3 length: 15 residues. The V and J ends lost 4 bases and 10 bases, in that order; junction bases with no gene match: 10. The CDR3, as DNA: TGTGCCAGCAGTTCAGACAGGGCTTTGGTATCACCCCTCCACTTT. Its translation is CASSSDRALVSPLHF.

This clonotype was detected a few times. The genes are TRBV11-2 and TRBJ2-1; 7 bases fit TRBD2. J lost 0 bases, V lost 2 bases, and 10 bases had no gene match. The V gene's germline CDR1 is SGHAT and CDR2 FQNNGV. This CDR3 comprises 18 residues. Here the CDR3 reads CASSLWSAGGSSYNEQFF. In DNA, the CDR3 is TGTGCCAGCAGCTTATGGTCCGCCGGGGGGAGCTCCTACAATGAGCAGTTCTTC.

Ten or more counts support this clonotype. The chain employs TRBV29-1 and TRBJ2-5; no clear D gene. Trimming stripped 4 bases from V and 5 bases from J, with 5 bases between. From germline, CDR1 is SQVTM and CDR2 ANQGSEA. This CDR3 spans 10 amino acids. The CDR3 is CSVVSETQYF. In nucleotides, the CDR3 is TGCAGCGTTGTGTCGGAGACCCAGTACTTC.

This clonotype was seen ten or more times. V usage is TRBV6-2 or TRBV6-3 and J usage is TRBJ2-3; D may be TRBD2 (5 bases). Germline CDR1 MNHEY, CDR2 SVGEGT. This CDR3 contains 19 residues. Trimming cost V 0 bases and J 2 bases, with 21 bases left between them. The CDR3 nucleotides read TGTGCCAGCAGTTACTCGACCTCAGAGCCTAGCAGCCTCACAGATACGCAGTATTTT. Its translation: CASSYSTSEPSSLTDTQYF.

This clonotype was counted many times. This chain connects TRBV5-1 to TRBJ2-5, with D unclear. CDR3 length: 14 amino acids. Germline V gene sequence: CDR1 SGHRS, CDR2 YFSETQ. V was trimmed by 0 bases and J by 2 bases, leaving 8 bases between them. The CDR3 DNA follows: TGCGCCAGCAGCTTGGTGACCCAGCAAGAGACCCAGTACTTC. It yields the protein CASSLVTQQETQYF.

This clonotype showed up just a few times. This chain links TRBV28 with TRBJ2-3; TRBD1 matches 9 bases. With 6 bases clipped from V and 5 bases from J, the junction kept 9 bases outside the gene matches. CDR1 and CDR2 from the germline V gene are MDHEN and SYDVKM. The CDR3 has 15 residues. DNA of the CDR3: TGTGCCAGCAGCTCACAGGGGGCCGGTGGAGATACGCAGTATTTT. Its translation is CASSSQGAGGDTQYF.

The chain uses TRBV5-1 and TRBJ2-7; D assignment may be TRBD1 or TRBD2 (5 bases each). Between the trimmed V and J ends, which lost 1 base and 3 bases, there was a span of 14 bases. Germline V gene lookup returns CDR1 SGHRS and CDR2 YFSETQ. The CDR3 totals 15 residues. The CDR3 bases are TGCGCCAGCAGCTTGATTACGGGGCTAGGCTACGAGCAGTACTTC. Protein product: CASSLITGLGYEQYF.

The sample holds many counts of this clonotype. This chain uses TRBV18 with TRBJ2-7; D is possibly TRBD2 (5 bases). The CDR3 has 12 residues. V was trimmed by 3 bases and J by 7 bases, leaving 10 bases between them. From germline, CDR1 is KGHSH and CDR2 LQKENI. CDR3: CASSPYGEEQYF. Written as DNA, the CDR3 is TGTGCCAGCTCACCTTACGGGGAGGAGCAGTACTTC.